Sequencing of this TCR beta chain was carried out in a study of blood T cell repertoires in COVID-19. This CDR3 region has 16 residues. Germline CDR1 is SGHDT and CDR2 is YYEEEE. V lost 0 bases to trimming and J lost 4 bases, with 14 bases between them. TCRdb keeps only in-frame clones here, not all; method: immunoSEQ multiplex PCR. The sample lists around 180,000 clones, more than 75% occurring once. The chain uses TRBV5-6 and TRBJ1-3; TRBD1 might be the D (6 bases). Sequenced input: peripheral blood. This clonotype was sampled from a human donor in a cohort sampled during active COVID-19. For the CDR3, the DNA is TGTGCCAGCAGCTTGGCCCTCACAGGGTTCGGAAACACCATATATTTT. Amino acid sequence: CASSLALTGFGNTIYF.